Sequencing of this T cell receptor beta chain was carried out in a study of OX40 agonist ivuxolimab in advanced cancers. Background on the study: Administration of intravenous ivuxolimab to patients occurred every 2 weeks at 0.01 to 10 mg/kg.

The table lists this clone with a few counts. Its antigen is still unknown. Findings and caveats of the study: Expanded clones tended on average to be more numerous among CD8+ T cells than CD4+. In the 0.1-3.0 mg/kg groups, partial responders showed among the lowest expansion. Expanded peripheral T-cell antigen specificity went undetermined.

Method: immunoSEQ multiplex PCR; TCRdb's copy keeps in-frame clones and lacks some. The data show approximately 64,000 clones, less than 90% seen once. This CDR3 region has 15 residues. The germline V gene has CDR1 MNHEY and CDR2 SVGAGI. With 3 bases removed from V and 1 base from J, the gap between germline ends came to 13 bases. This TCR was sampled from an adult with an advanced solid tumor such as melanoma, head and neck, liver or kidney cancer. The rearrangement uses TRBV6-5 and TRBJ2-7; no reliable D call. The sample in question was CD4+ or CD8+ T cells sorted from blood, obtained in a trial of the OX40 agonist ivuxolimab. Here the CDR3 reads CASSYRSHSSYEQYF. For the CDR3, the DNA is TGTGCCAGCAGTTATCGATCGCACAGTTCCTACGAGCAGTACTTC.